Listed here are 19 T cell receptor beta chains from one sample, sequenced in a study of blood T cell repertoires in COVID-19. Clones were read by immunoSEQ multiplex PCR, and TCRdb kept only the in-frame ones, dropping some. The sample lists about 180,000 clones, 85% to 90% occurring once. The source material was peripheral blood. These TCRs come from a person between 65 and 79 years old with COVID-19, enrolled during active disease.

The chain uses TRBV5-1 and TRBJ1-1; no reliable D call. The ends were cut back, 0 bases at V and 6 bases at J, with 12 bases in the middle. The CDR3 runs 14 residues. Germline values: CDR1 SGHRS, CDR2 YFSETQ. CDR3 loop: CASSLESGRAEAFF. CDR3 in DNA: TGCGCCAGCAGCTTGGAGTCGGGGAGAGCTGAAGCTTTCTTT.

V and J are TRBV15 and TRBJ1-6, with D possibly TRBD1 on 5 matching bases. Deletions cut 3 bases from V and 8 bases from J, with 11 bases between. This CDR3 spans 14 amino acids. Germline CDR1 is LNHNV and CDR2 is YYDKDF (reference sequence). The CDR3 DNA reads TGTGCCACCAGCAGTCCCGGACACGATTCACCCCTCCACTTT. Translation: CATSSPGHDSPLHF.

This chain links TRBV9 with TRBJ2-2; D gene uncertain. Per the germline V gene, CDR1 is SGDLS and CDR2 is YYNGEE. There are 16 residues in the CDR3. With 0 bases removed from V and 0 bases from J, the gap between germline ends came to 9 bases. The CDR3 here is CASSVAGSANTGELFF. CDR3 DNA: TGTGCCAGCAGCGTAGCTGGCAGTGCGAACACCGGGGAGCTGTTTTTT. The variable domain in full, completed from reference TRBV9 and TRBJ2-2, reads DSGVTQTPKHLITATGQRVTLRCSPRSGDLSVYWYQQSLDQGLQFLIQYYNGEERAKGNILERFSAQQFPDLHSELNLSSLELGDSALYFCASSVAGSANTGELFFGEGSRLTVL.

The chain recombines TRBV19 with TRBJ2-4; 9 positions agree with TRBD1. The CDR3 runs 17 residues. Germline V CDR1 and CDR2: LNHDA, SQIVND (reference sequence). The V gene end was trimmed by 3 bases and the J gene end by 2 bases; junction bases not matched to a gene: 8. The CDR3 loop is CASSIGQGRFTKNIQYF. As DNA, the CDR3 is TGTGCCAGTAGTATCGGACAGGGGCGATTTACCAAAAACATTCAGTACTTC.

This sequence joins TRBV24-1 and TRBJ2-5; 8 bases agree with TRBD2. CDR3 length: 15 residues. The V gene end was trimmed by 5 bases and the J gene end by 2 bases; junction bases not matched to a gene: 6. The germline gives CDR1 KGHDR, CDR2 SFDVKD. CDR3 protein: CATSVGSGSQETQYF. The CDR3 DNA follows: TGTGCCACCAGTGTCGGGAGCGGGAGTCAAGAGACCCAGTACTTC.

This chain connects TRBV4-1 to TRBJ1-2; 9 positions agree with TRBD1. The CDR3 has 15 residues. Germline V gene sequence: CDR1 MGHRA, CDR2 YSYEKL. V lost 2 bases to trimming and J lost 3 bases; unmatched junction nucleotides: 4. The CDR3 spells CASSQPDRGYYGYTF. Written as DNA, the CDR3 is TGCGCCAGCAGCCAACCGGACAGGGGTTACTATGGCTACACCTTC.

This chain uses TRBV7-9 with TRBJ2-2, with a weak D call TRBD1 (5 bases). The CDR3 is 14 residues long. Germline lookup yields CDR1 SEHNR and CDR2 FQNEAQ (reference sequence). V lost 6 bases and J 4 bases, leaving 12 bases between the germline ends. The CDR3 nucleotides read TGTGCCAGCAGGTCAGCCAGGGCCACCGGGGAGCTGTTTTTT. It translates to CASRSARATGELFF.

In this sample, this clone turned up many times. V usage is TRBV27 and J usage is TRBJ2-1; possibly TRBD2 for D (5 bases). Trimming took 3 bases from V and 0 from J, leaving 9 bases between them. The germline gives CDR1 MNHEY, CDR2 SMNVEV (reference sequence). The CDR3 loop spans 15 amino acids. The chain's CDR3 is CASSFDTSSYNEQFF. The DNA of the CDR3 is TGTGCCAGCAGTTTCGATACTAGCTCCTACAATGAGCAGTTCTTC.

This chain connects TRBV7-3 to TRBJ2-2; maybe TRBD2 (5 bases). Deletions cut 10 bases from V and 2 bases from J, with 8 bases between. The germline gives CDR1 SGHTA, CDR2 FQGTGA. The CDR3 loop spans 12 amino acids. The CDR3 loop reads CATGINTGELFF. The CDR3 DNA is TGTGCCACCGGGATCAACACCGGGGAGCTGTTTTTT.

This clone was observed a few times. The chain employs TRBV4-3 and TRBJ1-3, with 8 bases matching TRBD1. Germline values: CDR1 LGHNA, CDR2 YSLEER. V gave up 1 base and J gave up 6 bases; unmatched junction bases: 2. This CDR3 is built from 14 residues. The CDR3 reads CASSQAGGENTIYF. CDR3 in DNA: TGCGCCAGCAGCCAAGCAGGGGGCGAAAACACCATATATTTT.

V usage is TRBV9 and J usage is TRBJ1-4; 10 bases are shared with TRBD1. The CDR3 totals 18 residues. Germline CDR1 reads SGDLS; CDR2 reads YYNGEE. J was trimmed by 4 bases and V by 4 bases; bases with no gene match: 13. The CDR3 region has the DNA TGTGCCAGCAGCCCCGGGCCGACAGGGGGCTCTGGTAATGAAAAACTGTTTTTT. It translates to CASSPGPTGGSGNEKLFF.

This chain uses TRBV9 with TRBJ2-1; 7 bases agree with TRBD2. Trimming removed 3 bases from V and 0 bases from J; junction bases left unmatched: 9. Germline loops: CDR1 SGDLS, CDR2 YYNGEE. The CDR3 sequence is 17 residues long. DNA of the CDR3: TGTGCCAGCAGCGCCCTCGGCGGGGGAGCCTCCTACAATGAGCAGTTCTTC. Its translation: CASSALGGGASYNEQFF.

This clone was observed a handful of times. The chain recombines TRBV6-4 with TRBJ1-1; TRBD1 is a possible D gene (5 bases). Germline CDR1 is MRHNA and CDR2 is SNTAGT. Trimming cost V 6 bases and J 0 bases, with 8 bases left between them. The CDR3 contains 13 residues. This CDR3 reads CASRAGLNTEAFF. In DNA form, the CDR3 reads TGTGCCAGCAGAGCAGGGTTGAACACTGAAGCTTTCTTT.

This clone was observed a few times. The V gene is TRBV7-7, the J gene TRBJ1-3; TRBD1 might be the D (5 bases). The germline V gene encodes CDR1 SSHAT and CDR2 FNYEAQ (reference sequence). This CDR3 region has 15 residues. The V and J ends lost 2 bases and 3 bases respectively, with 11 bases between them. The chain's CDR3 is CASSLSQGYGNTIYF. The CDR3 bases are TGTGCCAGCAGCTTATCCCAGGGTTATGGAAACACCATATATTTT.

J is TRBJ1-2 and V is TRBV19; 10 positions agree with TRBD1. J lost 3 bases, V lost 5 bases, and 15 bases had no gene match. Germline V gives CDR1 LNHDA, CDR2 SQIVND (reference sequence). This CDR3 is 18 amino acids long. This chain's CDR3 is CASSPGPGQGRGHYGYTF. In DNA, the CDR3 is TGTGCCAGTAGTCCAGGTCCGGGACAGGGGCGCGGGCACTATGGCTACACCTTC.

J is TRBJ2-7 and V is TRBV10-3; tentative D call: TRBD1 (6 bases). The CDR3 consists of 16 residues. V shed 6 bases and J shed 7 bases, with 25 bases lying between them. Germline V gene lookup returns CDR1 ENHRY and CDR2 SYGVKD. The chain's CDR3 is CAIRESALTGLGEQYF. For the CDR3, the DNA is TGTGCCATCAGGGAAAGCGCCTTGACAGGCCTTGGAGAGCAGTACTTC.

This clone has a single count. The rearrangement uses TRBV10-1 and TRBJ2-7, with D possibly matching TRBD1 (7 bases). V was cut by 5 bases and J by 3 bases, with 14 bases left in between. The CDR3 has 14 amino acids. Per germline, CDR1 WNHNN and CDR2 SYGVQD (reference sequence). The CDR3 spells CASSLRDSFYEQYF. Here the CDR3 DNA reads TGCGCCAGCAGTTTGCGGGACAGCTTCTACGAGCAGTACTTC.

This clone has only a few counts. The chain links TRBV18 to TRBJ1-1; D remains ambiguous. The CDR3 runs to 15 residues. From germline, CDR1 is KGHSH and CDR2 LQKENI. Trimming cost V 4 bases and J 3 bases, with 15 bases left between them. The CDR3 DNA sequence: TGTGCCAGCTCACTTAACGGGATAGACTACACTGAAGCTTTCTTT. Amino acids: CASSLNGIDYTEAFF.

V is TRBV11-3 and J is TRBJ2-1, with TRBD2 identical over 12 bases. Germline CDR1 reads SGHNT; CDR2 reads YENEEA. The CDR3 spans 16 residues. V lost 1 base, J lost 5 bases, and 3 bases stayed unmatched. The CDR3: CASSLGASGRDNEQFF. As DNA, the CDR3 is TGTGCCAGCAGCTTAGGGGCTAGCGGGAGGGACAATGAGCAGTTCTTC. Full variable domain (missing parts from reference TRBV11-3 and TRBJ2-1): EAGVVQSPRYKIIEKKQPVAFWCNPISGHNTLYWYLQNLGQGPELLIRYENEEAVDDSQLPKDRFSAERLKGVDSTLKIQPAELGDSAVYLCASSLGASGRDNEQFFGPGTRLTVL.